These 20 T cell receptor beta chains came from one sample sequenced in a study of cytomegalovirus exposure and HLA in healthy donors. The PCR made use of 60 Vbeta and 13 Jbeta primers. The method was immunoSEQ multiplex PCR; TCRdb's version includes in-frame clones alone and lacks a portion of them. The sample yields fewer than 150,000 clones, roughly four fifths seen once. Sequenced material: PBMCs. The receptors were gathered from a woman aged 50 to 65 in good health and CMV-seronegative.

This clone has only a few counts. CDR3 region: CASSQGLSGGAFQETQYF. DNA of the CDR3: TGCGCCAGCAGCCAAGGGCTAAGCGGGGGGGCCTTTCAGGAGACCCAGTACTTC. The chain couples TRBV4-1 to TRBJ2-5, with 10 bases matching TRBD2. The ends lost 1 base at V and 5 bases at J; junction bases unmatched: 13. From germline, CDR1 is MGHRA and CDR2 YSYEKL. The CDR3 extends over 18 amino acids.

This chain links TRBV6-5 with TRBJ1-5, with D perhaps matching TRBD1 (5 bases). The CDR3 runs 13 residues. Germline V gene lookup returns CDR1 MNHEY and CDR2 SVGAGI. V shed 6 bases and J shed 9 bases, with 15 bases lying between them. The CDR3 here is CASSTTSQGPQHF. CDR3 DNA sequence: TGTGCCAGCAGCACGACCTCCCAGGGGCCCCAGCATTTT.

The chain couples TRBV4-3 to TRBJ2-3, with D perhaps matching TRBD2 (5 bases). This CDR3 is built from 15 residues. From germline, CDR1 is LGHNA and CDR2 YSLEER. The V end was cut by 3 bases, the J end by 2 bases, with 12 bases between. CDR3 protein: CASSHDGEVTDTQYF. The CDR3 DNA follows: TGCGCCAGCAGCCATGACGGGGAAGTCACAGATACGCAGTATTTT.

This rearrangement joins TRBV4-2 to TRBJ1-2, with 9 bases lining up with TRBD1. The trim removed 0 bases at V and 2 bases at J, leaving 1 base unmatched. The CDR3 sequence is 15 residues long. Germline CDR1 reads LGHNA; CDR2 reads YNFKEQ. The CDR3 DNA is TGTGCCAGCAGCCAAGAACAGGGGGCCAACTATGGCTACACCTTC. This gives the protein CASSQEQGANYGYTF.

The chain has TRBV6-5 and TRBJ2-3; D not certain. Trimming left V 2 bases short and J 0 bases short, with 9 bases between. The CDR3 covers 15 residues. From germline, CDR1 is MNHEY and CDR2 SVGAGI. Here the CDR3 DNA reads TGTGCCAGCAGTTACAGACTCGATAGCACAGATACGCAGTATTTT. Translation gives CASSYRLDSTDTQYF.

V gene TRBV9 combines with J gene TRBJ2-3; 10 bases line up with TRBD2. Trimming cost V 4 bases and J 2 bases; bases outside gene matches: 10. The CDR3 is 17 residues long. CDR1 SGDLS and CDR2 YYNGEE come from the germline V gene. CDR3 DNA sequence: TGTGCCAGCAGCCCAAGACTAGCGGGCCCTTCCACAGATACGCAGTATTTT. This sequence encodes CASSPRLAGPSTDTQYF. The full variable domain, its missing parts supplied by reference TRBV9 and TRBJ2-3, is DSGVTQTPKHLITATGQRVTLRCSPRSGDLSVYWYQQSLDQGLQFLIQYYNGEERAKGNILERFSAQQFPDLHSELNLSSLELGDSALYFCASSPRLAGPSTDTQYFGPGTRLTVL.

This clone came up a few times. This chain joins TRBV2 and TRBJ2-4, with 7 bases that match TRBD2. From germline, CDR1 is SNHLY and CDR2 FYNNEI. The CDR3 runs to 16 residues. The ends lost 4 bases at V and 0 bases at J; junction bases unmatched: 6. The CDR3 DNA sequence: TGTGCCAGCAGTGCTCAGGGAGGGGTAGCCAAAAACATTCAGTACTTC. Encoded protein: CASSAQGGVAKNIQYF.

The CDR3 sequence is CASSPLGGDTEAFF. The CDR3, as DNA: TGTGCCAGCAGCCCCTTGGGGGGGGACACTGAAGCTTTCTTT. The chain joins TRBV7-2 to TRBJ1-1; perhaps TRBD1 as D (5 bases). V shed 5 bases and J shed 3 bases, with 13 bases lying between them. The germline CDR1 and CDR2 sequences are SGHTA and FQGNSA. The CDR3 loop spans 14 amino acids.

The J gene is TRBJ2-3, the V gene TRBV7-2; D is ambiguous. The V end was cut by 1 base, the J end by 4 bases, with 6 bases between. Germline lookup yields CDR1 SGHTA and CDR2 FQGNSA. The CDR3 length is 13 residues. The CDR3 protein is CASSLDYPDTQYF. CDR3 coding DNA: TGTGCCAGCAGCTTAGATTATCCAGATACGCAGTATTTT. Full variable domain (rest looked up from reference TRBV7-2 and TRBJ2-3): GAGVSQSPSNKVTEKGKDVELRCDPISGHTALYWYRQSLGQGLEFLIYFQGNSAPDKSGLPSDRFSAERTGGSVSTLTIQRTQQEDSAVYLCASSLDYPDTQYFGPGTRLTVL.

This clone was observed a handful of times. The genes are TRBV14 and TRBJ1-3; TRBD1 agrees at 10 bases. The CDR3 length is 18 residues. V was clipped by 4 bases and J by 2 bases; unmatched bases: 11. Looked up from germline, CDR1 is SGHDN and CDR2 is FVKESK. The CDR3 DNA follows: TGTGCCAGCAGCCCCGGGACAGGGGTCTTGAGCACTGGAAACACCATATATTTT. Translated: CASSPGTGVLSTGNTIYF.

The chain joins TRBV2 to TRBJ1-3; 9 nucleotides agree with TRBD1. In germline, CDR1 is SNHLY, CDR2 FYNNEI. The CDR3 is 18 amino acids. Trimming removed 4 bases from V and 1 base from J; junction bases left unmatched: 11. CDR3 region: CASSGTGVRVLSGNTIYF. The DNA for the CDR3 is TGTGCCAGCAGTGGGACAGGGGTTAGGGTATTGTCTGGAAACACCATATATTTT.

The chain's CDR3 is CSVSDRDYEQYF. The CDR3 coding sequence is TGCAGCGTCTCAGACAGGGACTACGAGCAGTACTTC. The gene calls are TRBV29-1 and TRBJ2-7, with 7 bases that match TRBD1. Looked up from germline, CDR1 is SQVTM and CDR2 is ANQGSEA. This CDR3 is 12 amino acids long. The V and J ends lost 6 bases and 3 bases, in that order; junction bases with no gene match: 5.

The chain recombines TRBV28 with TRBJ1-5, with D perhaps matching TRBD1 (6 bases). The germline V gene encodes CDR1 MDHEN and CDR2 SYDVKM. The CDR3 has 15 residues. V lost 3 bases and J 6 bases, leaving 15 bases between the germline ends. CDR3 in amino acids: CASSLSLGGTQPQHF. DNA for the CDR3: TGTGCCAGCAGTTTGTCGCTAGGGGGAACTCAGCCCCAGCATTTT.

In its sample, this clone was seen a few times. The CDR3 region has the DNA TGTGCCAGCAGTCTAAGAGGGCAGGTAAACATTCAGTACTTC. This encodes CASSLRGQVNIQYF. This chain connects TRBV5-4 to TRBJ2-4; a weak D match, TRBD2 (5 bases). Germline V gives CDR1 SGHNT, CDR2 YYREEE (reference sequence). Trimming cost V 5 bases and J 6 bases, with 15 bases left between them. This CDR3 is built from 14 residues.

This chain joins TRBV4-3 and TRBJ1-4, with a weak D call TRBD1 (6 bases). V was pared by 0 bases and J by 9 bases, with 17 bases between. The germline V gene encodes CDR1 LGHNA and CDR2 YSLEER. The CDR3 spans 16 residues. DNA of the CDR3: TGCGCCAGCAGCCAAGATTGGGGGGGCGCTGGGAAAAAACTGTTTTTT. Its translation: CASSQDWGGAGKKLFF.

This clone was counted only a few times. The chain couples TRBV2 to TRBJ1-1, with 7 bases that match TRBD1. Germline loops: CDR1 SNHLY, CDR2 FYNNEI. The length of the CDR3 is 14 residues. Losses at the gene ends were 5 bases for V and 4 bases for J; bases not matched to a gene: 7. DNA of the CDR3: TGTGCCAGCAGTAGGAACAGGGGTGGCACTGAAGCTTTCTTT. Its translation: CASSRNRGGTEAFF.

V is TRBV9 and J is TRBJ2-2; TRBD1 might be the D (5 bases). From germline, CDR1 is SGDLS and CDR2 YYNGEE. The ends were cut back, 2 bases at V and 6 bases at J, with 14 bases in the middle. The CDR3 extends over 15 amino acids. DNA for the CDR3: TGTGCCAGCAGCGTCGCCTCGACAGTCCCCGGGGAGCTGTTTTTT. Translation gives CASSVASTVPGELFF.

This chain joins TRBV25-1 and TRBJ2-7; the D gene is possibly TRBD2 (5 bases). Trimming left V 0 bases short and J 7 bases short, with 7 bases between. This CDR3 has 12 amino acids. The V gene's germline CDR1 is MGHDK and CDR2 SYGVNS. Here the CDR3 DNA reads TGTGCCAGCAGTGAATATTCGGGAGAGCAGTACTTC. Protein product: CASSEYSGEQYF.

The chain combines TRBV27 with TRBJ1-3; 7 nucleotides match TRBD1. Germline values: CDR1 MNHEY, CDR2 SMNVEV (reference sequence). J gave up 0 bases and V 2 bases, and 7 bases lay outside the gene matches. The CDR3 contains 17 residues. The CDR3 bases are TGTGCCAGCAGTTTACGCGGACAGGTCCTCTCTGGAAACACCATATATTTT. Translation: CASSLRGQVLSGNTIYF.

This clone showed up just once. Other DNA sequences of this sample code for an identical CDR3. The genes are TRBV6-5 and TRBJ1-2; D is possibly TRBD1 (6 bases). V lost 4 bases, J lost 1 base, and 7 bases lay in between. Per the germline V gene, CDR1 is MNHEY and CDR2 is SVGAGI. The CDR3 totals 13 residues. As DNA, the CDR3 is TGTGCCAGCAGTTTGGACAGTAACTATGGCTACACCTTC. It is translated as CASSLDSNYGYTF.